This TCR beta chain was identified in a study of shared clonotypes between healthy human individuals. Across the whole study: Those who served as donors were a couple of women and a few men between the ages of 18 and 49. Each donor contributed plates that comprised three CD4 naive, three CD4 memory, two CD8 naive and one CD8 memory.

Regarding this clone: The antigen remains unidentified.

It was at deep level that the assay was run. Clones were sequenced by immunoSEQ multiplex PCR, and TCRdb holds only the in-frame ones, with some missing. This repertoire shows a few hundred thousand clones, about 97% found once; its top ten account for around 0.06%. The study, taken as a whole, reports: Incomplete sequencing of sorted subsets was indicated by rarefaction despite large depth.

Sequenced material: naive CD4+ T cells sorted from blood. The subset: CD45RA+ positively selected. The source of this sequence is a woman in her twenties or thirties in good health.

CDR3 in amino acids: CASLAGVVDNEQFF. CDR3 coding DNA: TGTGCCAGCCTAGCGGGAGTCGTTGACAATGAGCAGTTCTTC. The V call is TRBV2, the J call TRBJ2-1, with TRBD2 matching 10 bases. After removal of 8 bases from V and 5 bases from J, the junction contained 6 bases not matched to a gene. Germline loops: CDR1 SNHLY, CDR2 FYNNEI. The CDR3 extends over 14 amino acids.